This TCR beta chain was profiled in a study of cytomegalovirus exposure and HLA in healthy donors. 60 Vbeta and 13 Jbeta primers were used in PCR. The data were produced by immunoSEQ multiplex PCR, yet TCRdb's version contains in-frame clones alone and is incomplete. The sample shows about 120,000 clones, around a tenth of them seen only once. V gave up 3 bases and J gave up 0 bases, with 16 bases separating them. CDR1 is SGHNT, CDR2 YYREEE, per germline (reference sequence). The CDR3 spans 18 residues. Of note for this clone: The sample has other DNA sequences that encode this CDR3 too.

The J gene is TRBJ2-6, the V gene TRBV5-4, with D maybe TRBD2 (6 bases). This clonotype was obtained from a man in his thirties or forties in good health and CMV-seronegative. The sample taken for sequencing was PBMCs. The CDR3 region is CASSSLASPVSGANVLTF. CDR3 coding DNA: TGTGCCAGCAGCTCACTAGCTTCCCCAGTCTCTGGGGCCAACGTCCTGACTTTC.